The present TCR beta chain was sequenced within a study of T cell repertoires in cytomegalovirus infection. As for the study in general: Based on public TCR beta signatures, there were indications of CMV infection and of a matching HLA type.

This CDR3 comprises 17 residues. Germline V gene data show CDR1 as LGHNA and CDR2 as YNFKEQ. The V gene end was trimmed by 0 bases and the J gene end by 11 bases; junction bases not matched to a gene: 12. General study points: CMV-specific TCR beta clonotypes restricted by HLA-C dominated the ex vivo response. Identification of carriers of CMV plus the relevant HLA was achieved through cumulative public TCR beta family frequency.

TCRdb processed the reads anew with MiXCR; each CDR3 protein has one entry. The sample carries about 450,000 distinct CDR3 sequences, approximately 30% recorded once. This clonotype turned up a few times. The target antigen is unknown. Input material: PBMCs. The gene calls are TRBV4-2 and TRBJ2-1; 11 bases agree with TRBD2. The TCR comes from a human donor in good health (CMV status not recorded). Some clones in this sample may be carry-over from other donors' samples. The CDR3, as DNA: TGTGCCAGCAGCCAAGATCGGGGGTCTAGCGGGGGGATTAAGCAGTTCTTC. This sequence encodes CASSQDRGSSGGIKQFF.